These 25 T cell receptor beta chains originate from one sample sequenced in a study of T cell repertoires in cytomegalovirus infection (dated by TCRdb to the late 2010s). Sequenced using an Illumina HiSeq 1500. TCRdb ran its own pipeline on the public reads, namely fastp trimming at Q25 and MiXCR clone calling, and kept in-frame beta chains. Each entry is one CDR3 protein sequence, shown with its most common DNA and genes. This sample holds around 530,000 distinct CDR3 sequences; more than 15% were observed only once. The ten largest clonotypes hold roughly 25% of the sample. Material for sequencing was CD8+ T cells from PBMCs. The receptors originated from a human donor in good health (CMV status not recorded). Some clones in this sample may be carry-over from other donors' samples.

This clonotype came up a few times. The CDR3 nucleotides read TGTGCCAGCAGCTTAGCGTGGCAGGGAGCAAACTATGGCTACACCTTC. It translates to CASSLAWQGANYGYTF. J is TRBJ1-2 and V is TRBV7-2; possible D gene TRBD1, 5 bases. CDR1 SGHTA and CDR2 FQGNSA come from the germline V gene. Trimming took 0 bases from V and 2 from J, leaving 13 bases between them. The CDR3 runs to 16 residues.

This clonotype was recorded many times. The chain recombines TRBV7-9 with TRBJ2-7, with 7 bases lining up with TRBD1. Germline trimming cut 5 bases from V and 1 base from J; bases unmatched to any gene: 8. Germline V gives CDR1 SEHNR, CDR2 FQNEAQ (reference sequence). The CDR3 contains 15 residues. Here the CDR3 DNA reads TGTGCCAGCAGCCGTCCGGGACAGCAGTCCTACGAGCAGTACTTC. Translating gives CASSRPGQQSYEQYF.

This rearrangement joins TRBV20-1 to TRBJ2-3; unclear D gene. The CDR3 totals 15 residues. V dropped 0 bases and J dropped 5 bases, with 15 bases sitting between them. CDR1 and CDR2 (germline): DFQATT, SNEGSKA (reference sequence). The CDR3 is CSARDHGEAEDTQYF. CDR3 nucleotides: TGCAGTGCTAGAGATCATGGGGAAGCAGAAGATACGCAGTATTTT.

This clonotype was seen many times. Relative to the germline gene, one junction end is altered; a read error may explain this. J is TRBJ2-3 and V is TRBV27; tentatively, D is TRBD2 (5 bases). CDR3 length: 13 residues. Germline V lookup: CDR1 MNHEY, CDR2 SMNVEV (reference sequence). The CDR3 bases are TGTGCCAGCAGCTTAGGAGGCACCGATACGCAGTATTTT. Its translation is CASSLGGTDTQYF.

This clonotype appeared a single time. The chain recombines TRBV6-6 with TRBJ1-1; no clear D gene. Trimming left V 2 bases short and J 8 bases short, with 15 bases between. Germline CDR1 MNHNY, CDR2 SVGAGI (reference sequence). The CDR3 runs to 14 residues. CDR3 bases: TGTGCCAGCAGTTACGAATGGTTGGTTCCAGAAGCTTTCTTT. Encoded protein: CASSYEWLVPEAFF.

This clonotype was counted once. One junction end disagrees with the germline gene, perhaps due to a read error. The chain combines TRBV27 with TRBJ2-7, with D unresolved. Germline V gives CDR1 MNHEY, CDR2 SMNVEV (reference sequence). The CDR3 has 13 amino acids. This chain's CDR3 is CAGSFAVSYEQYF. CDR3 bases: TGTGCCGGCAGTTTCGCGGTCAGCTACGAGCAGTACTTC.

V gene TRBV27 combines with J gene TRBJ2-7, with D possibly TRBD2 on 5 matching bases. The CDR3 contains 15 residues. The V and J ends lost 5 bases and 1 base respectively, with 15 bases between them. The V gene's germline CDR1 is MNHEY and CDR2 SMNVEV (reference sequence). Here the CDR3 DNA reads TGTGCCAGCAGTCCCGGGGTAGCGAGATCCTACGAGCAGTACTTC. Its protein product is CASSPGVARSYEQYF.

This clonotype was recorded at least ten times. This chain connects TRBV6-6 to TRBJ2-3; D gene ambiguous. This CDR3 region has 14 residues. CDR1 and CDR2 from the germline V gene are MNHNY and SVGAGI (reference sequence). V was pared by 6 bases and J by 2 bases, with 12 bases between. This CDR3 is CASSQDRTTDTQYF. CDR3 DNA sequence: TGTGCCAGCAGCCAGGACCGTACCACAGATACGCAGTATTTT.

This clonotype was found a few times. This chain connects TRBV24-1 to TRBJ2-2; TRBD2 might be the D (5 bases). The CDR3 loop spans 13 amino acids. Germline V lookup: CDR1 KGHDR, CDR2 SFDVKD. V gave up 4 bases and J gave up 7 bases, with 9 bases separating them. DNA for the CDR3: TGTGCCACCAGTGAGCCTAGCAGCGGGGAGCTGTTTTTT. This encodes CATSEPSSGELFF.

The genes are TRBV6-4 and TRBJ2-1, with TRBD2 matching 8 bases. Germline-derived CDR1 and CDR2 are MRHNA and SNTAGT. Trimming took 6 bases from V and 2 from J; bases not matched to a gene: 12. This CDR3 comprises 17 residues. The CDR3 DNA reads as TGTGCCAGCAGGACCGATCTAGCGGGCCTAACCTACAATGAGCAGTTCTTC. The encoded protein is CASRTDLAGLTYNEQFF.

This clonotype was counted once. This chain links TRBV18 with TRBJ2-1; D assignment may be TRBD1 or TRBD2 (6 bases each). The CDR3 has 18 amino acids. Germline CDR1 and CDR2: KGHSH and LQKENI. Trimming removed 6 bases at V and 3 bases at J, with 24 bases between. For the CDR3, the DNA is TGTGCCAGCTCTACCAGGGGTCTCGGGGGACACGACTACAATGAGCAGTTCTTC. It is translated as CASSTRGLGGHDYNEQFF.

This clonotype was seen a handful of times. The gene calls are TRBV27 and TRBJ2-7, with 9 nucleotides matching TRBD2. The CDR3 is made up of 15 amino acids. Trimming took 3 bases from V and 4 from J; bases not matched to a gene: 7. CDR1 and CDR2 from the germline V gene are MNHEY and SMNVEV (reference sequence). DNA of the CDR3: TGTGCCAGCAGTTTGACTAGCGGCGCCTTTTACGAGCAGTACTTC. This translates into CASSLTSGAFYEQYF.

This chain joins TRBV28 and TRBJ2-1; D possibly corresponds to TRBD2 (5 bases). The length of the CDR3 is 15 residues. V gave up 6 bases and J gave up 3 bases, with 15 bases separating them. From germline, CDR1 is MDHEN and CDR2 SYDVKM. The CDR3 region has the DNA TGTGCCAGCAGAGGGTCCGGACTGGTCTACAATGAGCAGTTCTTC. The encoded protein is CASRGSGLVYNEQFF.

A few counts support this clonotype. The V and J genes are TRBV19 and TRBJ2-2; 12 nucleotides agree with TRBD1. The V gene end was trimmed by 7 bases and the J gene end by 8 bases; junction bases not matched to a gene: 8. In germline, CDR1 is LNHDA, CDR2 SQIVND (reference sequence). This CDR3 contains 15 residues. The CDR3 DNA follows: TGTGCCAGTACTCCGGGACAGGGGGCCGCTGGGGAGCTGTTTTTT. This sequence encodes CASTPGQGAAGELFF.

This clonotype was observed a single time. The chain uses TRBV5-1 and TRBJ1-2; D ambiguous. The germline V gene has CDR1 SGHRS and CDR2 YFSETQ. This CDR3 contains 16 residues. The ends were cut back, 4 bases at V and 2 bases at J, with 18 bases in the middle. The CDR3 is CASSRAPGLGNYGYTF. For the CDR3, the DNA is TGCGCCAGCAGCCGGGCCCCTGGATTAGGGAACTATGGCTACACCTTC.

V usage is TRBV13 and J usage is TRBJ2-3; a weak D match, TRBD2 (5 bases). Trimming cost V 5 bases and J 0 bases, with 15 bases left between them. This CDR3 is 16 amino acids long. In germline, CDR1 is PRHDT, CDR2 FYEKMQ (reference sequence). DNA for the CDR3: TGTGCCAGCAGCCCGCAAGGGAGCGGCAGCACAGATACGCAGTATTTT. Its protein product is CASSPQGSGSTDTQYF.

The V call is TRBV19, the J call TRBJ1-1; D is ambiguous. Trimming took 2 bases from V and 0 from J, leaving 4 bases between them. The CDR3 extends over 13 amino acids. From germline, CDR1 is LNHDA and CDR2 SQIVND (reference sequence). The CDR3 DNA follows: TGTGCCAGTAGTATAATAATGAACACTGAAGCTTTCTTT. Residues: CASSIIMNTEAFF.

This clonotype was found a few times. J is TRBJ1-2 and V is TRBV3-1; D is unclear. Germline-derived CDR1 and CDR2 are LGHDT and YNNKEL (reference sequence). V was pared by 5 bases and J by 5 bases, with 15 bases between. The CDR3 totals 14 residues. The CDR3 here is CASSANRALYGYTF. The CDR3 DNA reads as TGTGCCAGCAGCGCGAACCGGGCCCTGTATGGCTACACCTTC.

The J gene is TRBJ1-2, the V gene TRBV20-1; no firm D call. Germline values: CDR1 DFQATT, CDR2 SNEGSKA (reference sequence). The CDR3 contains 13 residues. V gave up 5 bases and J gave up 3 bases, with 13 bases separating them. The DNA for the CDR3 is TGCAGTGCTCCATCGGATATGGACTATGGCTACACCTTC. The encoded protein is CSAPSDMDYGYTF.

The V call is TRBV30, the J call TRBJ1-1; D is unresolved. V was cut by 2 bases and J by 0 bases, with 10 bases left in between. CDR1 and CDR2 from the germline V gene are GTSNPN and SVGIG (reference sequence). The CDR3 totals 14 residues. The CDR3: CAWSPPDLNTEAFF. The CDR3 region has the DNA TGTGCCTGGAGTCCCCCGGACTTGAACACTGAAGCTTTCTTT.

J is TRBJ2-4 and V is TRBV4-2; no clear D gene. The CDR3 totals 17 residues. Germline V gene data show CDR1 as LGHNA and CDR2 as YNFKEQ. Trimming left V 0 bases short and J 2 bases short, with 14 bases between. The CDR3 spells CASSQDLIVQTKNIQYF. In DNA, the CDR3 is TGTGCCAGCAGCCAAGACCTAATAGTCCAAACCAAAAACATTCAGTACTTC.

V gene TRBV7-9 combines with J gene TRBJ2-7, with TRBD2 identical over 7 bases. The germline V gene has CDR1 SEHNR and CDR2 FQNEAQ (reference sequence). This CDR3 is 17 amino acids long. V lost 3 bases to trimming and J lost 0 bases; unmatched junction nucleotides: 11. CDR3 loop: CASSLGMAGVRSYEQYF. The CDR3 DNA reads TGTGCCAGCAGCTTGGGGATGGCGGGAGTACGCTCCTACGAGCAGTACTTC.

On this clonotype: A much larger clone differs by one base, so this may be a read error. The chain recombines TRBV6-5 with TRBJ1-1; weak D call: TRBD1 (5 bases). Germline V gene data show CDR1 as MNHEY and CDR2 as SVGAGI. The CDR3 loop spans 15 amino acids. The CDR3 nucleotides are TGTGTCAGCAGTTACTCGAGCGGGGGGGGAGCTGAAGCTTTCTTT. Protein product: CVSSYSSGGGAEAFF.

This clonotype was seen more than once but under ten times. V is TRBV10-3 and J is TRBJ2-6; D is uncertain. CDR3 size: 19 residues. CDR1 and CDR2 (germline): ENHRY, SYGVKD. Trimming took 0 bases from V and 0 from J, leaving 15 bases between them. Here the CDR3 reads CAISESTATKSSGANVLTF. In DNA, the CDR3 is TGTGCCATCAGTGAGTCCACTGCGACAAAGAGCTCTGGGGCCAACGTCCTGACTTTC.

This chain joins TRBV10-2 and TRBJ2-7; D is undetermined. This CDR3 is 12 amino acids long. V shed 4 bases and J shed 4 bases, with 8 bases lying between them. Germline assignment: CDR1 WSHSY and CDR2 SAAADI. The CDR3 DNA sequence: TGCGCCAGCAGTGCCAGGCAATACGAGCAGTACTTC. Its protein product is CASSARQYEQYF.